Listed below are T cell receptor beta chains from one sample, sequenced in a study of identical twins. MiXCR, applied by TCRdb to the 5' RACE reads, yields one record per CDR3 protein. Of approximately 600,000 distinct CDR3 sequences in the sample, roughly 7.1% are singletons; the top ten hold approximately 1.5%. These data were also filed under a second study, of yellow fever vaccine responses in identical twins.

Sample: PBMCs. These receptors all come from a woman aged 18-30 years in good health. Each CDR3 is given with its conserved first and last residue. The order of the fields is clone size, V gene, D gene, J gene, CDR3 DNA, CDR3 protein. The D gene is left open where the match is weak. The size field is filled for only some rows; it gives once, few, many or a size class.

-	TRBV6-1	TRBD1	TRBJ1-2	TGTGCCAGCAGCAACTACCCGGACAGGGGAGGCTTTGGCTATGGCTACACCTTC	CASSNYPDRGGFGYGYTF
-	TRBV20-1	-	TRBJ2-5	TGCAGTGCTAGGGCAGGCCAAGAGACCCAGTACTTC	CSARAGQETQYF
-	TRBV24-1	TRBD2	TRBJ2-1	TGTGCCACCACCAATGGGCGGGCGGGGGGAAATGAGCAGTTCTTC	CATTNGRAGGNEQFF
-	TRBV7-7	TRBD1	TRBJ2-7	TGTGCCAGCAGCAAGGGACAGGGGGCGACGTACGAGCAGTACTTC	CASSKGQGATYEQYF
-	TRBV29-1	-	TRBJ1-1	TGCAGCGTTGCGAGGGGCTCGAACACTGAAGCTTTCTTT	CSVARGSNTEAFF
many	TRBV25-1	-	TRBJ2-5	TGTGCCAGCAGTGATCTAGAGACCCAGTACTTC	CASSDLETQYF
few	TRBV7-9	-	TRBJ2-2	TGTGCCAGCAGCACCGGGACTCTGAACACCGGGGAGCTGTTTTTT	CASSTGTLNTGELFF
-	TRBV7-9	-	TRBJ2-2	TGTGCCAGCAGCTCAGGGGGGGGCGCCCGCACCGGGGAGCTGTTTTTT	CASSSGGGARTGELFF
-	TRBV2	TRBD1	TRBJ1-1	TGTGCCAGCAGAAACCCAGGGGGCTACACTGAAGCTTTCTTT	CASRNPGGYTEAFF
many	TRBV2	TRBD1	TRBJ2-7	TGTGCCAGCAGCGCCAAGAGACAGGGCTCCTACGAGCAGTACTTC	CASSAKRQGSYEQYF
-	TRBV28	-	TRBJ2-3	TGTGCCAGCAGGAAGGAGCGGGGCACAGATACGCAGTATTTT	CASRKERGTDTQYF
few	TRBV7-9	-	TRBJ2-1	TGTGCCAGCCGCGTAGTGCCCTACAATGAGCAGTTCTTC	CASRVVPYNEQFF
-	TRBV12-3/TRBV12-4	TRBD1	TRBJ2-5	TGTGCCAGCAGTTCTCCAATAGACAGGGATACTGTAGAGACCCAGTACTTC	CASSSPIDRDTVETQYF
few	TRBV11-2	TRBD1	TRBJ2-4	TGTGCCAGCAGCTTGGGACCAGGACAGGGGGGATTAGCCAAAAACATTCAGTACTTC	CASSLGPGQGGLAKNIQYF
few	TRBV6-1	-	TRBJ2-3	TGTGCCAGCAGTCCAAAGGGGGGAGATACGCAGTATTTT	CASSPKGGDTQYF
many	TRBV5-1	-	TRBJ1-1	TGCGCCAGCAGCTTGCCCGGATTAGAAGCTTTCTTT	CASSLPGLEAFF
many	TRBV12-3/TRBV12-4	-	TRBJ1-6	TGTGCCAGCAGTTCGCAACCGGGGGCAGCTTTCTCACCCCTCCACTTT	CASSSQPGAAFSPLHF
once	TRBV11-2	-	TRBJ2-3	TGTGCCAGCACCACGGGGGGGACAGGGTGGACAGATACGCAGTATTTT	CASTTGGTGWTDTQYF
-	TRBV27	-	TRBJ2-2	TGTGCCAGCAGTATAGGGCGCACCGGGGAGCTGTTTTTT	CASSIGRTGELFF
many	TRBV29-1	TRBD2	TRBJ2-3	TGCAGCGTGACTAGCGGGAGAGGAGATACGCAGTATTTT	CSVTSGRGDTQYF
-	TRBV7-8	-	TRBJ2-3	TGTGCCAGCAGCTTAGGCCCTCGGGGTGGCACAGATACGCAGTATTTT	CASSLGPRGGTDTQYF
few	TRBV5-1	-	TRBJ1-1	TGCGCCAGCAGCGCCCGGGGGGCCTCGAACACTGAAGCTTTCTTT	CASSARGASNTEAFF